These 29 T cell receptor beta chains share one sample of origin, sequenced in a study of blood T cell repertoires in COVID-19. The table came from immunoSEQ multiplex PCR; TCRdb's copy has only in-frame clones and leaves some out. The sample lists about 80,000 clones, about 83% occurring once. Sequencing used peripheral blood. The receptors were gathered from an elderly man with active or convalescent COVID-19.

This rearrangement joins TRBV5-6 to TRBJ2-5; TRBD2 matches 7 bases. The germline V gene has CDR1 SGHDT and CDR2 YYEEEE. The trim removed 2 bases at V and 4 bases at J, leaving 8 bases unmatched. There are 15 residues in the CDR3. The CDR3 DNA reads as TGTGCCAGCAGCTTTTGGGGAGGGGATCGAGAGACCCAGTACTTC. Protein: CASSFWGGDRETQYF.

The chain has TRBV5-5 and TRBJ1-2, with 7 bases fitting TRBD1. The CDR3 sequence is 15 residues long. V was clipped by 3 bases and J by 2 bases; unmatched bases: 7. Germline V gene sequence: CDR1 SGHKS, CDR2 YYEKEE (reference sequence). As DNA, the CDR3 is TGTGCCAGCAGCTCAGGGGGAAATGAAAACTATGGCTACACCTTC. This gives the protein CASSSGGNENYGYTF. Full variable domain (missing parts from reference TRBV5-5 and TRBJ1-2): DAGVTQSPTHLIKTRGQQVTLRCSPISGHKSVSWYQQVLGQGPQFIFQYYEKEERGRGNFPDRFSARQFPNYSSELNVNALLLGDSALYLCASSSGGNENYGYTFGSGTRLTVV.

This chain connects TRBV6-5 to TRBJ1-5; D remains unclear. This CDR3 spans 13 amino acids. V was trimmed by 7 bases and J by 4 bases, leaving 11 bases between them. CDR1 and CDR2 from the germline V gene are MNHEY and SVGAGI. CDR3 DNA: TGTGCCAGCACCCCCGACTTGAATCAGCCCCAGCATTTT. It specifies CASTPDLNQPQHF.

The chain is built from TRBV28 and TRBJ2-7, with 7 bases fitting TRBD2. Germline CDR1 reads MDHEN; CDR2 reads SYDVKM. Trimming at V came to 7 bases and at J to 2 bases, leaving 11 bases not matched to a gene. The CDR3 contains 15 residues. The CDR3 loop is CASIGGWDYTYEQYF. Here the CDR3 DNA reads TGTGCCAGCATTGGGGGGTGGGACTACACCTACGAGCAGTACTTC.

CDR3 protein: CASSLQLAGRYNEQFF. CDR3 in DNA: TGCGCCAGCAGCTTGCAGCTAGCGGGACGGTACAATGAGCAGTTCTTC. The V call is TRBV5-1, the J call TRBJ2-1; TRBD2 matches at 9 bases. Germline values: CDR1 SGHRS, CDR2 YFSETQ. V dropped 1 base and J dropped 4; count of bases not matched to a gene: 6. The CDR3 has 16 amino acids.

This chain joins TRBV27 and TRBJ1-5; tentative D call: TRBD1 (6 bases). CDR3 length: 14 amino acids. Germline CDR1 is MNHEY and CDR2 is SMNVEV (reference sequence). V was trimmed by 2 bases and J by 3 bases, leaving 8 bases between them. The CDR3 sequence is CASSLGGNNQPQHF. The DNA of the CDR3 is TGTGCCAGCAGTTTAGGGGGCAACAATCAGCCCCAGCATTTT.

The CDR3 bases are TGTGCCAGCAGCCCCGACAGGGGGTATGGTGAGCAGTTCTTC. This encodes CASSPDRGYGEQFF. This sequence joins TRBV7-3 and TRBJ2-1, with 9 nucleotides matching TRBD1. CDR3 size: 14 residues. The germline V gene has CDR1 SGHTA and CDR2 FQGTGA. J was trimmed by 9 bases and V by 5 bases; bases with no gene match: 8.

The chain carries TRBV6-2 or TRBV6-3 and TRBJ1-2, with TRBD1 as a possible D gene (6 bases). The CDR3 totals 14 residues. Germline CDR1 is MNHEY and CDR2 is SVGEGT. V gave up 4 bases and J gave up 4 bases, with 13 bases separating them. CDR3: CASSSQGRGYGYTF. The CDR3 nucleotides read TGTGCCAGCAGTTCGCAGGGGCGAGGCTATGGCTACACCTTC.

The CDR3 loop is CASSPRTGTPGEQYF. CDR3 nucleotide sequence: TGCGCCAGCAGCCCCCGGACAGGGACTCCGGGCGAGCAGTACTTC. The chain couples TRBV4-3 to TRBJ2-7; 8 bases fit TRBD1. This CDR3 contains 15 residues. Germline V gene lookup returns CDR1 LGHNA and CDR2 YSLEER. V lost 4 bases and J lost 6; bases outside the gene matches: 11.

The genes are TRBV30 and TRBJ2-7, with 12 bases fitting TRBD2. The trim removed 3 bases at V and 12 bases at J, leaving 6 bases unmatched. Germline lookup yields CDR1 GTSNPN and CDR2 SVGIG (reference sequence). The CDR3 has 12 amino acids. The CDR3 DNA reads as TGTGCCTGGAGGACTAGCGGGGGTCCGGGGTACTTC. Translation gives CAWRTSGGPGYF.

The chain couples TRBV19 to TRBJ1-1; D remains ambiguous. Trimming shortened V by 4 bases and J by 4 bases, and 10 bases separated the two germline ends. This CDR3 region has 13 residues. The germline gives CDR1 LNHDA, CDR2 SQIVND (reference sequence). CDR3 bases: TGTGCCAGTAGTACTGGCAGAAGCACTGAAGCTTTCTTT. Its translation: CASSTGRSTEAFF. Supplemented by reference TRBV19 and TRBJ1-1, the full variable domain reads DGGITQSPKYLFRKEGQNVTLSCEQNLNHDAMYWYRQDPGQGLRLIYYSQIVNDFQKGDIAEGYSVSREKKESFPLTVTSAQKNPTAFYLCASSTGRSTEAFFGQGTRLTVV.

J is TRBJ1-6 and V is TRBV30, with TRBD1 matching 8 bases. J gave up 7 bases and V 1 base, and 0 bases lay outside the gene matches. Germline assignment: CDR1 GTSNPN and CDR2 SVGIG (reference sequence). This CDR3 is 13 amino acids long. Written as DNA, the CDR3 is TGTGCCTGGAGTGGACAGGGGAATTCACCCCTCCACTTT. It encodes CAWSGQGNSPLHF.

The rearrangement uses TRBV24-1 and TRBJ1-5; D not resolved. CDR3 length: 13 residues. CDR1 is KGHDR, CDR2 SFDVKD, per germline. V gave up 9 bases and J gave up 5 bases, with 13 bases separating them. CDR3 DNA sequence: TGTGCCACCCGCCCAAGGAGAGATCAGCCCCAGCATTTT. It yields the protein CATRPRRDQPQHF.

This chain connects TRBV6-1 to TRBJ1-5; D is possibly TRBD1 (5 bases). Germline lookup yields CDR1 MNHNS and CDR2 SASEGT. The ends were cut back, 3 bases at V and 7 bases at J, with 10 bases in the middle. This CDR3 contains 13 residues. The CDR3 nucleotides read TGTGCCAGCAGTGAGGGCCGGGGGCAGCCCCAGCATTTT. This codes for CASSEGRGQPQHF.

The chain carries TRBV5-1 and TRBJ2-7, with D perhaps TRBD2 (7 bases). There are 15 residues in the CDR3. The V gene's germline CDR1 is SGHRS and CDR2 YFSETQ. Trimming removed 3 bases from V and 8 bases from J, with 21 bases in between. CDR3 in amino acids: CASSSTGGPPVQQYF. DNA for the CDR3: TGCGCCAGCAGCTCCACCGGGGGGCCGCCTGTTCAGCAGTACTTC.

The chain uses TRBV7-9 and TRBJ1-5; TRBD1 might be the D (6 bases). The V end was cut by 5 bases, the J end by 13 bases, with 15 bases between. Germline V gene sequence: CDR1 SEHNR, CDR2 FQNEAQ (reference sequence). The CDR3 runs 12 residues. For the CDR3, the DNA is TGTGCCAGCAGCGTTAATCCAGGGGATCAGCATTTT. The encoded protein is CASSVNPGDQHF.

The rearrangement uses TRBV7-6 and TRBJ1-6; tentative D call: TRBD1 (5 bases). Germline V CDR1 and CDR2: SGHVS, FNYEAQ. V lost 5 bases, J lost 10 bases, and 18 bases lay in between. This CDR3 region has 15 residues. DNA of the CDR3: TGTGCCAGCAGCACAAGCCTCGTCGGGGGGTCACCCCTCCACTTT. This gives the protein CASSTSLVGGSPLHF.

V and J are TRBV4-2 and TRBJ2-7; the D gene is possibly TRBD1 (5 bases). Germline lookup yields CDR1 LGHNA and CDR2 YNFKEQ. With 0 bases removed from V and 2 bases from J, the gap between germline ends came to 11 bases. The length of the CDR3 is 15 residues. CDR3 nucleotide sequence: TGTGCCAGCAGCCAAGATTACGACAGAACCTACGAGCAGTACTTC. It encodes CASSQDYDRTYEQYF.

The genes are TRBV6-5 and TRBJ2-7; TRBD1 aligns across 9 bases. This CDR3 has 14 residues. Looked up from germline, CDR1 is MNHEY and CDR2 is SVGAGI. J lost 3 bases, V lost 6 bases, and 6 bases had no gene match. In nucleotides, the CDR3 is TGTGCCAGCAGGCGGACAGGGGTGGGCTACGAGCAGTACTTC. Protein product: CASRRTGVGYEQYF.

The rearrangement links TRBV4-1 to TRBJ1-2; tentatively, D is TRBD1 (6 bases). The CDR3 has 17 residues. V lost 0 bases and J lost 7, with 21 bases in between. The germline V gene encodes CDR1 MGHRA and CDR2 YSYEKL. CDR3 coding DNA: TGCGCCAGCAGCCAAGAATTAAGGCGGGGGGGCGCCGGTGGCTACACCTTC. It is translated as CASSQELRRGGAGGYTF.

This clone was found once. V usage is TRBV6-2 or TRBV6-3 and J usage is TRBJ2-7; the match to TRBD1 covers 7 bases. The CDR3 has 16 amino acids. CDR1 is MNHEY, CDR2 SVGEGT, per germline. V was pared by 2 bases and J by 3 bases, with 10 bases of the junction left unmatched. CDR3: CASSYGPDRDGYEQYF. DNA of the CDR3: TGTGCCAGCAGTTACGGGCCAGACAGGGACGGCTACGAGCAGTACTTC.

This clone was detected a few times. The V call is TRBV19, the J call TRBJ1-4, with D uncertain. Germline loops: CDR1 LNHDA, CDR2 SQIVND (reference sequence). CDR3 length: 13 amino acids. Trimming removed 5 bases from V and 8 bases from J, with 12 bases in between. The CDR3 bases are TGTGCCAGTAGTGTTTCAAGCGGCGAAAAACTGTTTTTT. This sequence encodes CASSVSSGEKLFF.

The chain combines TRBV28 with TRBJ1-6, with D tentatively TRBD1 (6 bases). CDR3 length: 14 residues. Germline loops: CDR1 MDHEN, CDR2 SYDVKM. V lost 5 bases, J lost 7 bases, and 12 bases lay in between. The CDR3 region has the DNA TGTGCCAGCAGTGGACAGCTCCCGAATTCACCCCTCCACTTT. Translated, it gives CASSGQLPNSPLHF.

This rearrangement joins TRBV12-3 or TRBV12-4 to TRBJ1-2; 9 bases are a match to TRBD1. The V and J ends lost 6 bases and 5 bases, in that order; junction bases with no gene match: 4. This CDR3 comprises 13 residues. CDR3 coding DNA: TGTGCCAGCAGGGGACAGGGTGTTTATGGCTACACCTTC. It codes for CASRGQGVYGYTF.

V is TRBV4-1 and J is TRBJ1-6; D is unclear. V was trimmed by 9 bases and J by 15 bases, leaving 9 bases between them. Germline-derived CDR1 and CDR2 are MGHRA and YSYEKL. The length of the CDR3 is 9 residues. The CDR3 bases are TGCGCCAGTGACCGGGTCCTCCACTTT. It codes for CASDRVLHF.

The chain has TRBV3-1 (or the pseudogene TRBV3-2) and TRBJ2-6; TRBD2 matches 9 bases. CDR1 is LGHDT, CDR2 YNNKEL, per germline (reference sequence). V lost 0 bases to trimming and J lost 0 bases; unmatched junction nucleotides: 0. The CDR3 consists of 17 residues. The CDR3 DNA sequence: TGTGCCAGCAGCCAAGAACTAGCGGGCTCTGGGGCCAACGTCCTGACTTTC. It encodes CASSQELAGSGANVLTF.

This clone was detected only a few times. V is TRBV10-2 and J is TRBJ1-2; TRBD1 matches 10 bases. After removal of 5 bases from V and 5 bases from J, the junction contained 5 bases not matched to a gene. The CDR3 extends over 14 amino acids. Germline values: CDR1 WSHSY, CDR2 SAAADI. The CDR3 region is CASSTTGGGYGYTF. For the CDR3, the DNA is TGCGCCAGCAGTACGACAGGGGGCGGGTATGGCTACACCTTC.

This sequence joins TRBV15 and TRBJ2-3; TRBD2 aligns across 8 bases. Germline V CDR1 and CDR2: LNHNV, YYDKDF (reference sequence). Trimming took 1 base from V and 0 from J; bases not matched to a gene: 6. The CDR3 is 17 residues long. This CDR3 reads CATSRAIGGRSTDTQYF. For the CDR3, the DNA is TGTGCCACCAGCAGAGCGATTGGCGGGAGGAGCACAGATACGCAGTATTTT.

This clone was counted a single time. CDR3 loop: CASSFPGTSGTGEQFF. The CDR3 DNA reads TGTGCCAGCAGCTTTCCCGGGACTAGCGGGACAGGTGAGCAGTTCTTC. The chain recombines TRBV7-2 with TRBJ2-1; 13 nucleotides line up with TRBD2. CDR3 size: 16 residues. Losses at the gene ends were 3 bases for V and 9 bases for J; bases not matched to a gene: 8. From germline, CDR1 is SGHTA and CDR2 FQGNSA.